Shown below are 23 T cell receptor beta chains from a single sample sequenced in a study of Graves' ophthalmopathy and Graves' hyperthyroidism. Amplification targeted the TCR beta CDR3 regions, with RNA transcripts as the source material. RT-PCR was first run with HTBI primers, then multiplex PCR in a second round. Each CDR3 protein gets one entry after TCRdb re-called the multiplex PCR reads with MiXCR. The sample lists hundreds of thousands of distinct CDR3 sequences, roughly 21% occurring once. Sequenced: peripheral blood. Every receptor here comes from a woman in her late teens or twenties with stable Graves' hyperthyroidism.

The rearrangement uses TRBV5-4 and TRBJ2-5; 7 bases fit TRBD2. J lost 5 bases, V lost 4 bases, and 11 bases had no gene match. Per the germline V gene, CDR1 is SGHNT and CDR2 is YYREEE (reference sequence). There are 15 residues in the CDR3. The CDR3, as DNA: TGTGCCAGCAGCGCAAAAATTGGACTAGTGGAGACCCAGTACTTC. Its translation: CASSAKIGLVETQYF.

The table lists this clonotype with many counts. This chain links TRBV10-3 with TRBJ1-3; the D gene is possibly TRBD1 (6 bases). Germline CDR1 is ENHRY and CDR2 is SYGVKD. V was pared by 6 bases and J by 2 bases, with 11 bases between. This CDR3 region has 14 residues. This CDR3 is CAISSTGTGNTIYF. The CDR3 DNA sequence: TGTGCCATCAGCTCGACAGGCACTGGAAACACCATATATTTT.

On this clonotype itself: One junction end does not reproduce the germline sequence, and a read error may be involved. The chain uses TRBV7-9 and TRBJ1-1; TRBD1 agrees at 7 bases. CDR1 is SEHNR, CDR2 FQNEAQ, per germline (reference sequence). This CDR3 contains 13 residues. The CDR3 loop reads CASSTQGNTEACF. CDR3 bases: TGTGCCAGCAGCACACAGGGGAACACTGAAGCTTGCTTT.

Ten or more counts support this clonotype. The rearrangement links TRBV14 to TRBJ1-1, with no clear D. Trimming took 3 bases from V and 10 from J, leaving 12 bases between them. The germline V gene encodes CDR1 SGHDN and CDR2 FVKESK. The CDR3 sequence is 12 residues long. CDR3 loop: CASSHNTFRAFF. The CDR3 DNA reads TGTGCCAGCAGCCATAACACCTTTCGAGCTTTCTTT.

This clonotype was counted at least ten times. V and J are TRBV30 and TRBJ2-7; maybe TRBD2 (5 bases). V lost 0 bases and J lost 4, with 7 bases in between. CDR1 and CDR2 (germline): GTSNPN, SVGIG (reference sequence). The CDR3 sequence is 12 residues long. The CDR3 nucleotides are TGTGCCTGGAGTGTGGGAGCTTACGAGCAGTACTTC. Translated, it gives CAWSVGAYEQYF.

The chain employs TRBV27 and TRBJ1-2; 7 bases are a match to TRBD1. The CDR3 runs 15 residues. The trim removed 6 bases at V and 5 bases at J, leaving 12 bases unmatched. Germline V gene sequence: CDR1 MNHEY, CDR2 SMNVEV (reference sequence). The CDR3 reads CASSLTGLGDYGYTF. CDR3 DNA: TGTGCCAGCAGCTTGACAGGGCTAGGGGATTATGGCTACACCTTC.

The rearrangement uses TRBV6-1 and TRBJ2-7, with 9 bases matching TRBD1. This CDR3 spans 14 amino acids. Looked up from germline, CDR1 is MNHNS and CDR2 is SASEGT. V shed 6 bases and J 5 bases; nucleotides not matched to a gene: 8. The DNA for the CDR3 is TGTGCCAGCAGCCGGGACAGGGATATCGACGAGCAGTACTTC. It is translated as CASSRDRDIDEQYF.

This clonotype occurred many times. CDR3 region: CASSLWGRGALYEQYF. The CDR3, as DNA: TGTGCCAGCAGTTTATGGGGAAGGGGGGCCCTATACGAGCAGTACTTC. The chain carries TRBV28 and TRBJ2-7; D may be TRBD1 or TRBD2 (6 bases each). Germline V lookup: CDR1 MDHEN, CDR2 SYDVKM. The CDR3 runs to 16 residues. Trimming shortened V by 0 bases and J by 4 bases, and 16 bases separated the two germline ends.

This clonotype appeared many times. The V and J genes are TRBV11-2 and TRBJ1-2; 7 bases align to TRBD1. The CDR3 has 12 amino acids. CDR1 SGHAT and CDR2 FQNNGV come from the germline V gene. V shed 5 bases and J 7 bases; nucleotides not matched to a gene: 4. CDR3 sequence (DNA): TGTGCCAGCAGCAGACAGGGCGGTGGCTACACCTTC. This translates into CASSRQGGGYTF.

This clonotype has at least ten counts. Here the CDR3 reads CSARDIMNTEAFF. Here the CDR3 DNA reads TGCAGCGCCCGGGACATCATGAACACTGAAGCTTTCTTT. The chain links TRBV29-1 to TRBJ1-1, with D tentatively TRBD1 (6 bases). Germline V CDR1 and CDR2: SQVTM, ANQGSEA. This CDR3 has 13 residues. Trimming left V 7 bases short and J 0 bases short, with 12 bases between.

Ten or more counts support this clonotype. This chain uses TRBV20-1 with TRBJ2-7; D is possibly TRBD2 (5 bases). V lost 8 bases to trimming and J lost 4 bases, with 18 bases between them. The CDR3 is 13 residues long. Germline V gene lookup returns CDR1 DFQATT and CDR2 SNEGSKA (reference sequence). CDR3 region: CSSVRGSKYEQYF. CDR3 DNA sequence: TGCAGTTCCGTTCGAGGGAGTAAGTACGAGCAGTACTTC.

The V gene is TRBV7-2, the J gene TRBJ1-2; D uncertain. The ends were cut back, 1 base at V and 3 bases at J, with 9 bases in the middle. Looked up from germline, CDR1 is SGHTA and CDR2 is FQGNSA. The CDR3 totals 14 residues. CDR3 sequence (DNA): TGTGCCAGCAGCTTAGAGGACGGTGACTATGGCTACACCTTC. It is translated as CASSLEDGDYGYTF.

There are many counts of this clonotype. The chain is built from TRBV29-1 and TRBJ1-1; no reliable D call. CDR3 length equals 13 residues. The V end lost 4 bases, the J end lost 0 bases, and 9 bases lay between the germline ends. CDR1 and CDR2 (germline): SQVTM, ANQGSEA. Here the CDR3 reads CSVAPTLNTEAFF. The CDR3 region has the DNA TGCAGCGTTGCGCCGACACTGAACACTGAAGCTTTCTTT. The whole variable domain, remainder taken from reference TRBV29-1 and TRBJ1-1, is SAVISQKPSRDICQRGTSLTIQCQVDSQVTMMFWYRQQPGQSLTLIATANQGSEATYESGFVIDKFPISRPNLTFSTLTVSNMSPEDSSIYLCSVAPTLNTEAFFGQGTRLTVV.

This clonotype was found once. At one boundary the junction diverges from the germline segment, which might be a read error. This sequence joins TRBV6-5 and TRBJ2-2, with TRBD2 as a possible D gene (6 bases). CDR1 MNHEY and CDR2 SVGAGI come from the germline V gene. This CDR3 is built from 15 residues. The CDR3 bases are TGTGCCAGCAGTTACTCGACCCCAGCGGGTGGGGATCTGTTTTTT. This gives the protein CASSYSTPAGGDLFF.

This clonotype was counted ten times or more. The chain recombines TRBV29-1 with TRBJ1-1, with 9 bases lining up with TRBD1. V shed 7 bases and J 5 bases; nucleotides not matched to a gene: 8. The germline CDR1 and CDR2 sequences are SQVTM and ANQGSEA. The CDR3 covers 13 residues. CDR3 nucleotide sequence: TGCAGCGCTGGGACAGGGAAGGGGACTGAAGCTTTCTTT. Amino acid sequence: CSAGTGKGTEAFF.

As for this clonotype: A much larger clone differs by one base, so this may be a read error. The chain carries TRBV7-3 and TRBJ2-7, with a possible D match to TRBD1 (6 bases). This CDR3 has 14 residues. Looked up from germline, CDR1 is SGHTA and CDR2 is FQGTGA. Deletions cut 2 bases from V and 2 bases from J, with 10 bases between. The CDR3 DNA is TGTGCCAGCAGCTTATTTAAGGGGGCCTACGAGCAGTACGTC. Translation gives CASSLFKGAYEQYV.

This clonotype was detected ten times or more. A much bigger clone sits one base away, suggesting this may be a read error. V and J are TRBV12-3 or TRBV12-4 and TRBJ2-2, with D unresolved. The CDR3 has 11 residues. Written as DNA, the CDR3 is TGTACCAGCAGTTTAGGGGGGGAGCTGTTTTTT. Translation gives CTSSLGGELFF.

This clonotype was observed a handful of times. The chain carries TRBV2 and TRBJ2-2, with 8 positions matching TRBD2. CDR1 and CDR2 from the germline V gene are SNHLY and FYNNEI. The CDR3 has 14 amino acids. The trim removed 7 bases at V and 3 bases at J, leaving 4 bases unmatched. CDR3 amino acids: CASTGGSYTGELFF. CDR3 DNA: TGTGCCAGCACGGGGGGGAGTTACACCGGGGAGCTGTTTTTT.

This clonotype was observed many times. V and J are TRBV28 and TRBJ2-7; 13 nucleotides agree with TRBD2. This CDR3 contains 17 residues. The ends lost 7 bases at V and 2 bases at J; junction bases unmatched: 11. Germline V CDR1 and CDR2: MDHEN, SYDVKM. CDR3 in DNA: TGTGCCAGCACCACCCTTGGGACTAGCGGGAAGACCTACGAGCAGTACTTC. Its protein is CASTTLGTSGKTYEQYF. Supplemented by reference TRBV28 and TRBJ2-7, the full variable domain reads DVKVTQSSRYLVKRTGEKVFLECVQDMDHENMFWYRQDPGLGLRLIYFSYDVKMKEKGDIPEGYSVSREKKERFSLILESASTNQTSMYLCASTTLGTSGKTYEQYFGPGTRLTVT.

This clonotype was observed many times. CDR3 region: CSARGDRGGTEAFF. CDR3 DNA: TGCAGTGCTAGAGGGGATAGGGGGGGAACTGAAGCTTTCTTT. The rearrangement uses TRBV20-1 and TRBJ1-1, with D possibly being TRBD1 (6 bases). CDR3 length: 14 residues. Germline CDR1 is DFQATT and CDR2 is SNEGSKA (reference sequence). Trimming took off 1 base at V and 5 bases at J, with 14 bases between the two ends.

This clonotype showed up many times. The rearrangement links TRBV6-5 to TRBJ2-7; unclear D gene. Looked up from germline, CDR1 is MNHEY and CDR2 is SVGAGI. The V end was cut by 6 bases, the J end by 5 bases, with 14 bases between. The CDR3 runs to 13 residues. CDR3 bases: TGTGCCAGCAGCCCTGGTACGAGGCACGAGCAGTACTTC. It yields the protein CASSPGTRHEQYF.

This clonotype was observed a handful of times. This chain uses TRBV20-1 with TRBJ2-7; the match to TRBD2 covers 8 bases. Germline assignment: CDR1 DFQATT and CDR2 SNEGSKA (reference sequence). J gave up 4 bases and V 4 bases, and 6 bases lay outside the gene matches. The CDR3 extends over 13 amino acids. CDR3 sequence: CSAMPGLGYEQYF. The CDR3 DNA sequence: TGCAGTGCTATGCCGGGACTAGGGTACGAGCAGTACTTC.

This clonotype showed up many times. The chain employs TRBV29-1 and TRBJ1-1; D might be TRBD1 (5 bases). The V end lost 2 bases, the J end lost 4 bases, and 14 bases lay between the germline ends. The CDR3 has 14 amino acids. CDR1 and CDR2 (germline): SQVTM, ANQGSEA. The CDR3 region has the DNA TGCAGCGTTGAAAGGTCAGGGAGGGCCACTGAAGCTTTCTTT. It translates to CSVERSGRATEAFF.